These 21 T cell receptor beta chains were sequenced from one sample in a study of glioma-infiltrating T cells. TCR alpha and beta CDR3 regions were amplified from RNA using iRepertoire nested multiplex PCR. TCRdb re-analysed the multiplex PCR reads in MiXCR, keeping a single row per CDR3 protein. The data contain 44,000 or so distinct CDR3 sequences, approximately 20% of them singletons. The specimen was glioma tissue, nonneoplastic brain tissue, or PBMCs (not recorded which). Every receptor here comes from a human donor with low-grade glioma or glioblastoma, undergoing nonglioma brain surgery, or in good health (not recorded which).

A word on this clonotype: A read error may produce the germline difference seen at one junction end. The CDR3, as DNA: TGTACCAGCAGTCTAACAGGTTTGCGATCCTATGGCTACACCTTC. Translated: CTSSLTGLRSYGYTF. The J gene is TRBJ1-2, the V gene TRBV27; D is perhaps TRBD1 (5 bases). The CDR3 extends over 15 amino acids. Germline V lookup: CDR1 MNHEY, CDR2 SMNVEV (reference sequence).

In this sample, this clonotype turned up many times. The chain couples TRBV7-8 to TRBJ2-5, with a weak D call TRBD1 (6 bases). This CDR3 is 15 amino acids long. The germline V gene has CDR1 SGHVS and CDR2 FQNEAQ. With 1 base removed from V and 1 base from J, the gap between germline ends came to 10 bases. As DNA, the CDR3 is TGTGCCAGCAGCTTAGAAGGACAGACCCAAGAGACCCAGTACTTC. It is translated as CASSLEGQTQETQYF.

This clonotype ranks as medium-sized. A junction boundary mismatches the germline segment, possibly from a read error. V is TRBV20-1 and J is TRBJ2-3; TRBD2 aligns across 7 bases. This CDR3 region has 15 residues. Germline assignment: CDR1 DFQATT and CDR2 SNEGSKA (reference sequence). CDR3 DNA: TGCAGTGCCAGAGGGGACTACCTGAGCACAGATACGCAGTATTTT. Amino acids: CSARGDYLSTDTQYF.

At least ten counts were recorded for this clonotype. The chain carries TRBV6-1 and TRBJ1-3; the D is unclear. V lost 5 bases, J lost 1 base, and 18 bases lay in between. This CDR3 contains 17 residues. Germline loops: CDR1 MNHNS, CDR2 SASEGT. The CDR3 region is CASSFKIDTYSGNTIYF. The CDR3 DNA reads as TGTGCCAGCAGTTTCAAGATTGACACGTATTCTGGAAACACCATATATTTT.

This clonotype showed up many times. V usage is TRBV19 and J usage is TRBJ1-2; no reliable D call. Per the germline V gene, CDR1 is LNHDA and CDR2 is SQIVND (reference sequence). Trimming removed 5 bases from V and 6 bases from J, with 25 bases in between. This CDR3 region has 17 residues. The CDR3 is CASSFPRAAKDAHGYTF. The CDR3 coding sequence is TGTGCCAGTAGTTTCCCCCGGGCCGCTAAAGACGCCCATGGCTACACCTTC.

This clonotype was found many times. This chain connects TRBV6-1 to TRBJ1-3; tentatively, D is TRBD1 (5 bases). Germline V lookup: CDR1 MNHNS, CDR2 SASEGT. The V gene lost 5 bases and the J gene lost 4 bases, with 18 bases spanning the gap. The CDR3 spans 16 residues. CDR3 loop: CASSNTGTKIGNTIYF. For the CDR3, the DNA is TGTGCCAGCAGTAACACCGGGACCAAAATCGGAAACACCATATATTTT.

Points on this clonotype: A single base separates this from a much larger clone, so it may be a read error. This chain connects TRBV28 to TRBJ2-7; D may be TRBD2 (6 bases). Per germline, CDR1 MDHEN and CDR2 SYDVKM. The CDR3 spans 15 residues. V was trimmed by 5 bases and J by 4 bases, leaving 18 bases between them. The CDR3 DNA is TGTGCCAGCAGTGGGGGTAGCTGGGGGAGGTACGAGCAGTACTTC. Translated: CASSGGSWGRYEQYF. The whole variable domain, remainder taken from reference TRBV28 and TRBJ2-7, is DVKVTQSSRYLVKRTGEKVFLECVQDMDHENMFWYRQDPGLGLRLIYFSYDVKMKEKGDIPEGYSVSREKKERFSLILESASTNQTSMYLCASSGGSWGRYEQYFGPGTRLTVT.

This clonotype counts as medium-sized. The chain has TRBV28 and TRBJ1-5; D gene ambiguous. The CDR3 extends over 17 amino acids. The germline gives CDR1 MDHEN, CDR2 SYDVKM. V was shortened by 1 base and J by 1 base, with 14 bases between the two germline ends. The CDR3 DNA reads TGTGCCAGCAGTTTATTCCTCCGGACGGGAAGCAATCAGCCCCAGCATTTT. Translated, it gives CASSLFLRTGSNQPQHF.

This clonotype was counted many times. The chain employs TRBV25-1 and TRBJ1-5; D gene uncertain. The CDR3 is made up of 12 amino acids. V shed 4 bases and J shed 4 bases, with 5 bases lying between them. Germline assignment: CDR1 MGHDK and CDR2 SYGVNS. The DNA of the CDR3 is TGTGCCAGCAGTGTGGCAAATCAGCCCCAGCATTTT. It encodes CASSVANQPQHF.

The chain carries TRBV11-1 and TRBJ2-7, with no clear D. Germline-derived CDR1 and CDR2 are SGHAT and FQDESV (reference sequence). The CDR3 is 13 residues long. V lost 3 bases and J lost 2, with 8 bases in between. The CDR3 region has the DNA TGTGCCAGCAGCTTTGACGCCGCCTACGAGCAGTACGTC. Protein product: CASSFDAAYEQYV.

This clonotype was counted only a few times. This sequence joins TRBV19 and TRBJ2-1; 10 bases are shared with TRBD2. Germline CDR1 LNHDA, CDR2 SQIVND (reference sequence). This CDR3 comprises 17 residues. V was clipped by 0 bases and J by 4 bases; unmatched bases: 6. The CDR3: CASSIESGGAGYNEQFF. The CDR3 DNA is TGTGCCAGTAGTATAGAAAGCGGGGGGGCCGGATACAATGAGCAGTTCTTC.

The rearrangement joins TRBV29-1 to TRBJ2-1, with D perhaps TRBD2 (6 bases). Trimming stripped 0 bases from V and 8 bases from J, with 11 bases between. Germline loops: CDR1 SQVTM, CDR2 ANQGSEA. The CDR3 is made up of 13 amino acids. The CDR3 DNA reads as TGCAGCGTTGAAGAGATGGGGGGTTATGAGCAGTTCTTC. Translating it yields CSVEEMGGYEQFF.

This clonotype was observed many times. This sequence joins TRBV6-2 or TRBV6-3 and TRBJ2-1; 12 nucleotides agree with TRBD2. V shed 2 bases, J shed 2 bases, and the junction held 7 bases outside the gene matches. The V gene's germline CDR1 is MNHEY and CDR2 SVGEGT. The CDR3 length is 18 residues. CDR3 loop: CASSYTLAGGVPYNEQFF. CDR3 bases: TGTGCCAGCAGTTACACTCTAGCGGGAGGGGTGCCCTACAATGAGCAGTTCTTC.

This sequence joins TRBV6-8 and TRBJ2-5; no definite D call. The germline CDR1 and CDR2 sequences are MNHGY and SAAAGT. The CDR3 has 12 amino acids. The CDR3 loop is CVSSYLRETQYF. CDR3 in DNA: TGTGTTAGCAGTTATTTGCGGGAGACCCAGTACTTC.

J is TRBJ2-7 and V is TRBV29-1, with D possibly called TRBD1 or TRBD2 (5 bases each). The germline V gene encodes CDR1 SQVTM and CDR2 ANQGSEA. The CDR3 has 13 amino acids. Between the trimmed V and J ends, which lost 6 bases and 2 bases, there was a span of 14 bases. The DNA of the CDR3 is TGCAGCGTGGGGACGGGGTTCCCCTACGAGCAGTACTTC. Translating gives CSVGTGFPYEQYF.

Many counts were recorded for this clonotype. The V call is TRBV24-1, the J call TRBJ2-2, with 7 bases identical to TRBD1. Looked up from germline, CDR1 is KGHDR and CDR2 is SFDVKD. The CDR3 length is 14 residues. V shed 7 bases and J 4 bases; nucleotides not matched to a gene: 5. The CDR3 reads CATRMTGTTGELFF. The CDR3, as DNA: TGTGCCACCAGGATGACAGGGACCACCGGGGAGCTGTTTTTT.

With respect to this clonotype: A much larger clone differs from this one at a single base, so this may be a read error. The genes are TRBV12-3 or TRBV12-4 and TRBJ2-1; TRBD1 might be the D (6 bases). This CDR3 has 12 residues. The CDR3 DNA follows: TGTGCCGGCAGTTCAGGGGTAAATGAGCAGTTCTTC. Amino acid sequence: CAGSSGVNEQFF.

This clonotype was seen only a few times. This chain uses TRBV19 with TRBJ2-1; weak D call: TRBD2 (5 bases). In germline, CDR1 is LNHDA, CDR2 SQIVND (reference sequence). V was clipped by 3 bases and J by 0 bases, with 12 bases between them. This CDR3 is built from 16 residues. The CDR3 DNA reads TGTGCCAGTAGTATCTTGACGGGGAGCTCCTACAATGAGCAGTTCTTC. It codes for CASSILTGSSYNEQFF.

This clonotype was counted at least ten times. The V call is TRBV7-8, the J call TRBJ1-5; no clear D. Per germline, CDR1 SGHVS and CDR2 FQNEAQ. CDR3 size: 15 residues. V lost 5 bases, J lost 0 bases, and 11 bases lay in between. The CDR3 DNA sequence: TGTGCCAGCAGCCTCCTACGGGTTAGCAATCAGCCCCAGCATTTT. Translation gives CASSLLRVSNQPQHF.

The sample holds many counts of this clonotype. This chain connects TRBV10-3 to TRBJ2-3; TRBD2 matches 14 bases. V lost 4 bases, J lost 11 bases, and 8 bases stayed unmatched. CDR1 is ENHRY, CDR2 SYGVKD, per germline. CDR3 length: 15 amino acids. In DNA, the CDR3 is TGTGCCATCAGTGCGGGGACTAGCGGGGGCCCGGGGCAGTATTTT. This translates into CAISAGTSGGPGQYF.

This clonotype was detected many times. The chain combines TRBV12-3 or TRBV12-4 with TRBJ2-5, with D unresolved. The CDR3 extends over 14 amino acids. With 4 bases removed from V and 5 bases from J, the gap between germline ends came to 14 bases. The DNA of the CDR3 is TGTGCCAGCAGTTCCCAAGGTGGAGAGGAGACCCAGTACTTC. Residues: CASSSQGGEETQYF.